The 12 T cell receptor beta chains below all came from one sample that was sequenced in a study of T cells in Graves' hyperthyroidism and ophthalmopathy. The CDR3 regions of TCR beta were amplified from RNA transcripts. The HTBI primer set served for first-round RT-PCR of the TCR CDR3. TCRdb used MiXCR to reprocess the multiplex PCR reads, holding one entry per CDR3 protein. The table records more than 300,000 distinct CDR3 sequences, roughly 14% of them present only once. Source material: blood. The receptors stem from a woman aged 55-69 years with Graves' hyperthyroidism.

This clonotype was picked up a small number of times. The chain has TRBV24-1 and TRBJ1-4, with D tentatively TRBD1 (5 bases). Germline lookup yields CDR1 KGHDR and CDR2 SFDVKD. The CDR3 has 14 amino acids. Trimming cost V 3 bases and J 8 bases, with 12 bases left between them. The CDR3 nucleotides read TGTGCCACCAGTGATCCGCTGGGGGGGGAAAAACTGTTTTTT. Amino acid sequence: CATSDPLGGEKLFF.

This clonotype was detected a few times. The chain uses TRBV7-2 and TRBJ2-7, with D unresolved. The CDR3 totals 12 residues. V lost 5 bases, J lost 2 bases, and 7 bases lay in between. CDR1 and CDR2 (germline): SGHTA, FQGNSA. The CDR3 nucleotides are TGTGCCAGCAGCGTGTCCACCTACGAGCAGTACTTC. Translating gives CASSVSTYEQYF.

This clonotype was counted at least ten times. The chain employs TRBV11-3 and TRBJ1-6, with TRBD1 matching over 8 bases. The germline CDR1 and CDR2 sequences are SGHNT and YENEEA. There are 15 residues in the CDR3. J lost 8 bases, V lost 1 base, and 4 bases had no gene match. CDR3 DNA sequence: TGTGCCAGCAGCTTAGGACAGGGGTTTGATTCACCCCTCCACTTT. Translated: CASSLGQGFDSPLHF.

This clonotype was seen repeatedly, ten times or more. The chain couples TRBV7-9 to TRBJ1-1; 7 bases are shared with TRBD1. Per germline, CDR1 SEHNR and CDR2 FQNEAQ (reference sequence). V shed 5 bases, J shed 2 bases, and the junction held 11 bases outside the gene matches. The CDR3 contains 16 residues. The DNA for the CDR3 is TGTGCCAGCAGCCCCCTCCGGGACAGAATAAACACTGAAGCTTTCTTT. Its protein product is CASSPLRDRINTEAFF. Full variable domain (rest looked up from reference TRBV7-9 and TRBJ1-1): DTGVSQNPRHKITKRGQNVTFRCDPISEHNRLYWYRQTLGQGPEFLTYFQNEAQLEKSRLLSDRFSAERPKGSFSTLEIQRTEQGDSAMYLCASSPLRDRINTEAFFGQGTRLTVV.

This clonotype came up many times. This sequence joins TRBV27 and TRBJ2-2, with 7 bases lining up with TRBD2. V shed 6 bases and J 1 base; nucleotides not matched to a gene: 17. CDR3 length: 19 residues. CDR1 and CDR2 from the germline V gene are MNHEY and SMNVEV (reference sequence). The CDR3 coding sequence is TGTGCCAGCAGCCCGAGCCGGGGGGAGGTTGAGGGGAACACCGGGGAGCTGTTTTTT. It yields the protein CASSPSRGEVEGNTGELFF.

This clonotype was seen repeatedly, ten times or more. At one boundary the junction diverges from the germline segment, which might be a read error. The gene calls are TRBV7-7 and TRBJ2-3; a weak D match, TRBD1 (6 bases). This CDR3 spans 13 amino acids. Per the germline V gene, CDR1 is SSHAT and CDR2 is FNYEAQ (reference sequence). The DNA of the CDR3 is TGTGCTAGCAGCCCCCGTAGGGGGAGCCCGCAGTATTTT. Residues: CASSPRRGSPQYF.

The rearrangement joins TRBV7-8 to TRBJ2-3; D not certain. The CDR3 runs to 14 residues. Trimming pared 3 bases from V and 2 bases from J, leaving 9 bases between. The germline CDR1 and CDR2 sequences are SGHVS and FQNEAQ. The CDR3 nucleotides read TGTGCCAGCAGCTTGAACTACTACACAGATACGCAGTATTTT. Amino acids: CASSLNYYTDTQYF.

In this sample, this clonotype turned up a few times. The chain links TRBV29-1 to TRBJ2-7; TRBD1 aligns across 11 bases. The CDR3 is made up of 15 amino acids. CDR1 and CDR2 (germline): SQVTM, ANQGSEA. With V trimmed by 4 bases and J by 1 base, 6 bases remained unmatched. This CDR3 is CSVGDRGKQSYEQYF. DNA of the CDR3: TGCAGCGTTGGGGACAGGGGGAAACAATCCTACGAGCAGTACTTC.

The CDR3 DNA reads as TGTGCCAGCAGCCAAGATGGGGGCAGACCCCAGTACTTC. Protein product: CASSQDGGRPQYF. The chain combines TRBV14 with TRBJ2-5; D might be TRBD1 (6 bases). The V and J ends lost 0 bases and 9 bases respectively, with 11 bases between them. The CDR3 length is 13 residues. Germline-derived CDR1 and CDR2 are SGHDN and FVKESK.

The chain is built from TRBV15 and TRBJ1-4, with 9 bases matching TRBD1. This CDR3 region has 15 residues. V trimming: 2 bases; J trimming: 7 bases; junction bases outside the gene matches: 5. The germline CDR1 and CDR2 sequences are LNHNV and YYDKDF (reference sequence). The CDR3 DNA sequence: TGTGCCACCAGCAGATCCGGGACAGGGCGTGAAAAACTGTTTTTT. Residues: CATSRSGTGREKLFF. Variable domain in full (rest from reference TRBV15 and TRBJ1-4): DAMVIQNPRYQVTQFGKPVTLSCSQTLNHNVMYWYQQKSSQAPKLLFHYYDKDFNNEADTPDNFQSRRPNTSFCFLDIRSPGLGDTAMYLCATSRSGTGREKLFFGSGTQLSVL.

This clonotype was observed many times. This chain connects TRBV4-1 to TRBJ2-1; TRBD1 is a possible D gene (6 bases). In germline, CDR1 is MGHRA, CDR2 YSYEKL. Trimming took 1 base from V and 7 from J, leaving 23 bases between them. The CDR3 spans 18 residues. The CDR3 here is CASSQAAGRGGDRNEQFF. The CDR3 bases are TGCGCCAGCAGCCAAGCGGCGGGTAGAGGGGGAGATCGGAATGAGCAGTTCTTC.

Many counts were recorded for this clonotype. The rearrangement joins TRBV6-1 to TRBJ1-2, with unresolved D. The CDR3 is 13 amino acids. Trimming left V 3 bases short and J 2 bases short, with 7 bases between. CDR1 MNHNS and CDR2 SASEGT come from the germline V gene. The CDR3 sequence is CASSEGVNYGYTF. The CDR3 DNA sequence: TGTGCCAGCAGTGAGGGTGTCAACTATGGCTACACCTTC.